These 8 T cell receptor beta chains share one sample of origin, sequenced in a study of T cell responses to AZD1222 COVID-19 vaccine. Data came from immunoSEQ multiplex PCR; TCRdb stores just in-frame clones and leaves some out. This sample carries fewer than 200,000 clones, around 92% of them seen once, and the ten largest clones take over 9.5%. This specimen was peripheral blood, taken on day 0 of AZD1222 vaccination. The receptors stem from an adult in good health.

The chain has TRBV11-2 and TRBJ1-2; no reliable D call. This CDR3 comprises 15 residues. V was pared by 5 bases and J by 6 bases, with 19 bases between. Germline CDR1 SGHAT, CDR2 FQNNGV. CDR3 in amino acids: CASSPGNSPRNGYTF. DNA for the CDR3: TGTGCCAGCAGCCCCGGTAACAGCCCGAGGAATGGCTACACCTTC. Full variable domain (outside the CDR3, taken from reference TRBV11-2 and TRBJ1-2): EAGVAQSPRYKIIEKRQSVAFWCNPISGHATLYWYQQILGQGPKLLIQFQNNGVVDDSQLPKDRFSAERLKGVDSTLKIQPAKLEDSAVYLCASSPGNSPRNGYTFGSGTRLTVV.

In this sample, this clone turned up a few times. The chain carries TRBV6-4 and TRBJ2-1; 12 bases fit TRBD2. The CDR3 length is 16 residues. The V segment lost 8 bases and the J segment 5 bases; nucleotides outside the gene matches: 10. Germline V gene sequence: CDR1 MRHNA, CDR2 SNTAGT. CDR3 loop: CASSNPGLAGHNEQFF. For the CDR3, the DNA is TGTGCCAGCTCCAACCCGGGACTAGCGGGCCACAATGAGCAGTTCTTC.

V and J are TRBV7-2 and TRBJ1-6; D is uncertain. Germline V gives CDR1 SGHTA, CDR2 FQGNSA. V lost 1 base and J 7 bases, leaving 11 bases between the germline ends. The CDR3 runs 15 residues. Here the CDR3 reads CASSLGRMQNSPLHF. DNA of the CDR3: TGTGCCAGCAGCTTAGGCAGGATGCAGAATTCACCCCTCCACTTT. Based on the CDR3 plus reference TRBV7-2 and TRBJ1-6, the full variable domain is GAGVSQSPSNKVTEKGKDVELRCDPISGHTALYWYRQSLGQGLEFLIYFQGNSAPDKSGLPSDRFSAERTGGSVSTLTIQRTQQEDSAVYLCASSLGRMQNSPLHFGNGTRLTVT.

This chain connects TRBV29-1 to TRBJ2-7; TRBD1 is a possible D gene (5 bases). Germline loops: CDR1 SQVTM, CDR2 ANQGSEA. The CDR3 runs to 12 residues. Trimming left V 2 bases short and J 5 bases short, with 10 bases between. CDR3 DNA sequence: TGCAGCGTTGAAACCCAGGGCAACGAGCAGTACTTC. This codes for CSVETQGNEQYF.

The chain joins TRBV6-5 to TRBJ1-5; a weak D match, TRBD1 (6 bases). V dropped 4 bases and J dropped 4 bases, with 11 bases sitting between them. The CDR3 runs to 14 residues. CDR1 and CDR2 (germline): MNHEY, SVGAGI. CDR3 in DNA: TGTGCCAGCAGTTCGGGACATTTAAATCAGCCCCAGCATTTT. Encoded protein: CASSSGHLNQPQHF.

The chain has TRBV27 and TRBJ1-2; a weak D match, TRBD1 (5 bases). CDR1 and CDR2 (germline): MNHEY, SMNVEV (reference sequence). V lost 5 bases and J lost 8, with 27 bases in between. The CDR3 extends over 17 amino acids. In DNA form, the CDR3 reads TGTGCCAGCAGTCCGCTATCTTTTTACGGGGCTGCTCAGGGCTACACCTTC. It specifies CASSPLSFYGAAQGYTF.

V and J are TRBV4-3 and TRBJ2-2, with D unclear. This CDR3 comprises 14 residues. Germline CDR1 and CDR2: LGHNA and YSLEER. Trimming left V 1 base short and J 5 bases short, with 8 bases between. DNA of the CDR3: TGCGCCAGCAGCCAAGCTTGGCGGACCGGGGAGCTGTTTTTT. Its protein product is CASSQAWRTGELFF.

The rearrangement uses TRBV4-3 and TRBJ1-3, with TRBD1 matching over 7 bases. The CDR3 totals 16 residues. The germline V gene encodes CDR1 LGHNA and CDR2 YSLEER. J lost 0 bases, V lost 0 bases, and 2 bases had no gene match. CDR3 residues: CASSQDAGGSGNTIYF. The CDR3 nucleotides read TGCGCCAGCAGCCAAGATGCAGGGGGCTCTGGAAACACCATATATTTT.